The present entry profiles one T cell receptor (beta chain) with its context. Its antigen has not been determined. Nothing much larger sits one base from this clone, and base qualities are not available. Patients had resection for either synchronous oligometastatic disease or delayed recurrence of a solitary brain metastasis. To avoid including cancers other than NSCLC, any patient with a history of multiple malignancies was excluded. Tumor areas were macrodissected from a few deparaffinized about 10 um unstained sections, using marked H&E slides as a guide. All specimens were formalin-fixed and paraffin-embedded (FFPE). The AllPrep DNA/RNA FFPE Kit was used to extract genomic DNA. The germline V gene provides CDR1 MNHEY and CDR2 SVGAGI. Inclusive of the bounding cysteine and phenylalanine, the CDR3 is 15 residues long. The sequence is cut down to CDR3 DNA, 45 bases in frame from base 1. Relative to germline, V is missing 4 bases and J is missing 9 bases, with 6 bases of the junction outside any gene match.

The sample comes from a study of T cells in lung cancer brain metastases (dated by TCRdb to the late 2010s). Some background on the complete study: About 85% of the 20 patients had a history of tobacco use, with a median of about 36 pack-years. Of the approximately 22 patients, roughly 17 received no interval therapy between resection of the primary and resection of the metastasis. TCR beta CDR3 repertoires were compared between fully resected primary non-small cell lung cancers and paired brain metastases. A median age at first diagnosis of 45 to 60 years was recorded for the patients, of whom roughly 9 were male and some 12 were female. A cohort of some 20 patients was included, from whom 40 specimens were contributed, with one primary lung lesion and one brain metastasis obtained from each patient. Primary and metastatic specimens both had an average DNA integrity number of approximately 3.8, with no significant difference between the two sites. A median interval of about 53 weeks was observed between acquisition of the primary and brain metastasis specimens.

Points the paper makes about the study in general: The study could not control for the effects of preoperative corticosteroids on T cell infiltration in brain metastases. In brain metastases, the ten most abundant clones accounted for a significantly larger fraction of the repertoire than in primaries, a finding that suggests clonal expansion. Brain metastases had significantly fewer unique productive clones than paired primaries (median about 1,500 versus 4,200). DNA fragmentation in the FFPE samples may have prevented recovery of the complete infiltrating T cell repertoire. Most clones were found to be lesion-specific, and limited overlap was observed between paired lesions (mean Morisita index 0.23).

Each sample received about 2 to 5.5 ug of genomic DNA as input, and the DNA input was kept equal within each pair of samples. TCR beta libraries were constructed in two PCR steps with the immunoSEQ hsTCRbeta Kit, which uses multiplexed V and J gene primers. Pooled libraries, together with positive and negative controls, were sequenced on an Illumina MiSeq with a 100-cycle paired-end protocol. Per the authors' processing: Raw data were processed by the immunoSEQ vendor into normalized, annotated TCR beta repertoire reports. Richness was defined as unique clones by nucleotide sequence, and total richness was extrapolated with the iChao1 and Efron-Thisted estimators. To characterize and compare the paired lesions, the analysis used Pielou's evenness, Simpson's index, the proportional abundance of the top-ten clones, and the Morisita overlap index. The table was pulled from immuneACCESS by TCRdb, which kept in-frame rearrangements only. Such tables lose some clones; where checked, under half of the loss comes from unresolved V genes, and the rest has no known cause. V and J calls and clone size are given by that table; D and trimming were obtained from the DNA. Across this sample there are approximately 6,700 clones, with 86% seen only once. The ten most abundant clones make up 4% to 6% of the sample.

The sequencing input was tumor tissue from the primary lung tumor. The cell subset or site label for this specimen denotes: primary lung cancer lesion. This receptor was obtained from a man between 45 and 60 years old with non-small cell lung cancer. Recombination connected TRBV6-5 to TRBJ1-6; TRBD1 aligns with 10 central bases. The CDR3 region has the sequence CASSWGQGIGSPLHF. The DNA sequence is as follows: TGTGCCAGCAGTTGGGGACAGGGGATCGGTTCACCCCTCCACTTT.